The 21 T cell receptor beta chains below all came from one sample that was sequenced in a study of cytomegalovirus exposure and HLA in healthy donors. With 60 Vbeta and 13 Jbeta primers, the PCR was carried out. TCRdb's table, derived via immunoSEQ multiplex PCR, lists solely in-frame clones and lacks some. The data hold some 110,000 clones, with around 75% observed a single time. Source material: PBMCs. These receptors were obtained from a woman under 40 in good health and CMV-seronegative.

The chain has TRBV29-1 and TRBJ2-7; 13 nucleotides align to TRBD2. In germline, CDR1 is SQVTM, CDR2 ANQGSEA. The CDR3 is 14 residues long. V was pared by 7 bases and J by 1 base, with 4 bases of the junction left unmatched. The CDR3 nucleotides are TGCAGCGCTGTGGGACTAGCGGGGTCCTACGAGCAGTACTTC. It is translated as CSAVGLAGSYEQYF.

This clone was picked up one time. The CDR3 sequence is CASSHREGGYTF. CDR3 DNA: TGTGCCAGCTCCCATCGGGAGGGAGGCTACACCTTC. The V and J genes are TRBV18 and TRBJ1-2; unclear D gene. Trimming cost V 6 bases and J 8 bases, with 13 bases left between them. Per germline, CDR1 KGHSH and CDR2 LQKENI. The CDR3 is made up of 12 amino acids. Complete variable domain (other parts from reference TRBV18 and TRBJ1-2): NAGVMQNPRHLVRRRGQEARLRCSPMKGHSHVYWYRQLPEEGLKFMVYLQKENIIDESGMPKERFSAEFPKEGPSILRIQQVVRGDSAAYFCASSHREGGYTFGSGTRLTVV.

The genes are TRBV2 and TRBJ1-5; no reliable D call. The CDR3 is made up of 14 amino acids. From germline, CDR1 is SNHLY and CDR2 FYNNEI. Trimming took 4 bases from V and 7 from J, leaving 14 bases between them. CDR3 sequence: CASSVISGEQPQHF. In DNA form, the CDR3 reads TGTGCCAGCAGTGTAATTTCTGGGGAGCAGCCCCAGCATTTT.

The V and J genes are TRBV12-5 and TRBJ1-4; possible D gene TRBD1, 5 bases. This CDR3 comprises 14 residues. The germline CDR1 and CDR2 sequences are LGHNT and FRNRAP. Deletions cut 3 bases from V and 6 bases from J, with 11 bases between. The CDR3 DNA reads as TGTGCTAGTGGTTTTCAGGGCGGAGATGAAAAACTGTTTTTT. It encodes CASGFQGGDEKLFF.

The chain uses TRBV27 and TRBJ2-7; possibly TRBD2 for D (5 bases). Germline values: CDR1 MNHEY, CDR2 SMNVEV (reference sequence). Trimming took 4 bases from V and 2 from J, leaving 6 bases between them. CDR3 size: 12 residues. The CDR3 region is CASSSTTYEQYF. Written as DNA, the CDR3 is TGTGCCAGCAGTTCGACTACCTACGAGCAGTACTTC.

This clone was found a few times. The V and J genes are TRBV7-9 and TRBJ1-1; D is possibly TRBD1 (5 bases). Germline V gene sequence: CDR1 SEHNR, CDR2 FQNEAQ (reference sequence). CDR3 length equals 14 residues. Trimming stripped 6 bases from V and 4 bases from J, with 15 bases between. CDR3 nucleotides: TGTGCCAGCAGGCCCCCGACAGAAGGCACTGAAGCTTTCTTT. Translated: CASRPPTEGTEAFF.

The chain couples TRBV27 to TRBJ2-7, with TRBD2 matching over 10 bases. The germline gives CDR1 MNHEY, CDR2 SMNVEV (reference sequence). This CDR3 is 16 amino acids long. Trimming at V came to 1 base and at J to 4 bases, leaving 7 bases not matched to a gene. The CDR3 nucleotides are TGTGCCAGCAGTTTATTGACTAGCGGGCGGTTTTACGAGCAGTACTTC. Translating it yields CASSLLTSGRFYEQYF.

This clone is a singleton in its sample. The chain couples TRBV6-1 to TRBJ1-1; 8 nucleotides agree with TRBD1. With 6 bases clipped from V and 1 base from J, the junction kept 4 bases outside the gene matches. Per the germline V gene, CDR1 is MNHNS and CDR2 is SASEGT. This CDR3 is 14 amino acids long. The CDR3 bases are TGTGCCAGCAGCTGGACAGGGACGAACACTGAAGCTTTCTTT. Translation gives CASSWTGTNTEAFF.

This rearrangement joins TRBV6-1 to TRBJ2-7; TRBD1 aligns across 9 bases. Germline V gives CDR1 MNHNS, CDR2 SASEGT. V was pared by 1 base and J by 6 bases, with 7 bases of the junction left unmatched. The CDR3 loop spans 15 amino acids. In nucleotides, the CDR3 is TGTGCCAGCAGTGAAGAGGGACAGGGCCCCCTCGAGCAGTACTTC. Protein: CASSEEGQGPLEQYF.

The genes are TRBV5-1 and TRBJ2-3; possibly TRBD1 for D (7 bases). Trimming stripped 0 bases from V and 0 bases from J, with 20 bases between. This CDR3 is built from 19 residues. Germline V gene lookup returns CDR1 SGHRS and CDR2 YFSETQ. The CDR3: CASSLGRDSRPVSTDTQYF. DNA of the CDR3: TGCGCCAGCAGCTTGGGGAGGGACAGCCGCCCTGTTAGCACAGATACGCAGTATTTT.

The CDR3 spells CASSQDSGRVPEAFF. CDR3 DNA: TGCGCCAGCAGCCAAGATTCAGGGAGGGTACCTGAAGCTTTCTTT. The chain couples TRBV4-3 to TRBJ1-1, with D perhaps matching TRBD1 (5 bases). Germline V gene sequence: CDR1 LGHNA, CDR2 YSLEER. The CDR3 extends over 15 amino acids. V shed 0 bases and J shed 6 bases, with 14 bases lying between them.

The V call is TRBV27, the J call TRBJ1-1; TRBD1 is a possible D gene (6 bases). In germline, CDR1 is MNHEY, CDR2 SMNVEV (reference sequence). V was clipped by 4 bases and J by 5 bases, with 11 bases between them. The CDR3 has 13 amino acids. The DNA for the CDR3 is TGTGCCAGCAGTTGGGGGCGGGAGACTGAAGCTTTCTTT. Translated: CASSWGRETEAFF.

This clone has only one observation. The chain recombines TRBV15 with TRBJ2-3; D possibly corresponds to TRBD2 (6 bases). CDR1 is LNHNV and CDR2 is YYDKDF in the germline V gene (reference sequence). The CDR3 is 17 residues long. Between the trimmed V and J ends, which lost 0 bases and 6 bases, there was a span of 19 bases. The CDR3: CATSRDGRTGGWDTQYF. As DNA, the CDR3 is TGTGCCACCAGCAGAGATGGAAGGACTGGAGGGTGGGATACGCAGTATTTT.

The gene calls are TRBV5-6 and TRBJ1-5, with 8 bases identical to TRBD1. V was clipped by 4 bases and J by 2 bases; unmatched bases: 2. Germline assignment: CDR1 SGHDT and CDR2 YYEEEE. This CDR3 is built from 14 residues. The CDR3 bases are TGTGCCAGCAGCCAGGGACAGGGCAATCAGCCCCAGCATTTT. Translated: CASSQGQGNQPQHF.

This clone was detected only a few times. The V call is TRBV18, the J call TRBJ1-1; D is perhaps TRBD1 (5 bases). Germline V gene data show CDR1 as KGHSH and CDR2 as LQKENI. CDR3 length: 15 residues. V lost 0 bases, J lost 6 bases, and 14 bases lay in between. CDR3 in DNA: TGTGCCAGCTCACCACCAATCAAGGGGAGGTCTGAAGCTTTCTTT. Protein sequence: CASSPPIKGRSEAFF. The whole variable domain, filled in from reference TRBV18 and TRBJ1-1, reads NAGVMQNPRHLVRRRGQEARLRCSPMKGHSHVYWYRQLPEEGLKFMVYLQKENIIDESGMPKERFSAEFPKEGPSILRIQQVVRGDSAAYFCASSPPIKGRSEAFFGQGTRLTVV.

The gene calls are TRBV6-6 and TRBJ1-1; weak D call: TRBD1 (6 bases). Looked up from germline, CDR1 is MNHNY and CDR2 is SVGAGI (reference sequence). Trimming stripped 7 bases from V and 4 bases from J, with 10 bases between. The length of the CDR3 is 12 residues. Here the CDR3 reads CASMGAGTEAFF. In DNA form, the CDR3 reads TGTGCCAGCATGGGGGCTGGCACTGAAGCTTTCTTT.

This sequence joins TRBV5-6 and TRBJ1-1; D is possibly TRBD1 (6 bases). The germline gives CDR1 SGHDT, CDR2 YYEEEE. Trimming pared 3 bases from V and 1 base from J, leaving 13 bases between. The CDR3 runs 15 residues. The CDR3 coding sequence is TGTGCCAGCAGCTGGCTGGGGGCAGAGAACACTGAAGCTTTCTTT. Translation: CASSWLGAENTEAFF. Full variable domain (rest looked up from reference TRBV5-6 and TRBJ1-1): DAGVTQSPTHLIKTRGQQVTLRCSPKSGHDTVSWYQQALGQGPQFIFQYYEEEERQRGNFPDRFSGHQFPNYSSELNVNALLLGDSALYLCASSWLGAENTEAFFGQGTRLTVV.

This chain uses TRBV6-5 with TRBJ1-5; TRBD1 might be the D (5 bases). Germline lookup yields CDR1 MNHEY and CDR2 SVGAGI. This CDR3 is built from 15 residues. Trimming took 2 bases from V and 2 from J, leaving 10 bases between them. The CDR3: CASSYRGGGNQPQHF. As DNA, the CDR3 is TGTGCCAGCAGTTACAGGGGAGGCGGCAATCAGCCCCAGCATTTT.

The chain uses TRBV7-2 and TRBJ2-1, with D unresolved. The germline V and J ends were trimmed by 2 bases and 5 bases, with 22 bases remaining between them. Per the germline V gene, CDR1 is SGHTA and CDR2 is FQGNSA. This CDR3 has 18 residues. CDR3 nucleotides: TGTGCCAGCAGCTTAATGTCGACCGGCGACTCAAGCAACAATGAGCAGTTCTTC. Translation gives CASSLMSTGDSSNNEQFF.

This sequence joins TRBV6-5 and TRBJ2-1, with 8 nucleotides matching TRBD1. V shed 5 bases and J 8 bases; nucleotides not matched to a gene: 11. The CDR3 consists of 15 residues. Germline V gene sequence: CDR1 MNHEY, CDR2 SVGAGI. The chain's CDR3 is CASSGRDRKVHEQFF. In nucleotides, the CDR3 is TGTGCCAGCAGTGGCCGGGACAGGAAAGTCCATGAGCAGTTCTTC.

This clone was detected only a few times. V and J are TRBV29-1 and TRBJ2-7; the D gene is possibly TRBD2 (5 bases). CDR3 size: 14 residues. V lost 0 bases to trimming and J lost 4 bases, with 13 bases between them. Per germline, CDR1 SQVTM and CDR2 ANQGSEA. The CDR3 nucleotides read TGCAGCGTTGAAGACCCGGGAAGAAGATACGAGCAGTACTTC. It specifies CSVEDPGRRYEQYF.